This TCR beta chain was found in a study of Graves' ophthalmopathy and Graves' hyperthyroidism. Presentation of ophthalmopathy in the donors involved moderate-to-severe activity, CAS ≥3, NOSPECS ≥4 and a duration under 3 months. Excluded were patients with other autoimmune diseases, uncontrolled infections, pregnancy or lactation. Symptoms, serum thyroxine and TRAb, thyroid ultrasound, and orbital computed tomography formed the diagnostic basis. A volume of approximately 10 ml of fresh peripheral blood supplied the PBMCs. Amplifying from RNA transcripts, the study obtained TCR beta CDR3 regions. HTBI-primed RT-PCR formed the first round, and a multiplex PCR formed the second. MiXCR was run by TCRdb on the multiplex PCR reads, yielding one entry per CDR3 protein. The table shows 260,000 or so distinct CDR3 sequences, with roughly 50% occurring only once. V was clipped by 0 bases and J by 4 bases, with 3 bases between them. Germline CDR1 and CDR2: ENHRY and SYGVKD. The CDR3 has 12 amino acids.

Sequencing was done on a sample of peripheral blood. The chain carries TRBV10-3 and TRBJ1-2; D is unresolved. This clonotype originated in an adult man with Graves' ophthalmopathy. CDR3 sequence: CAISESFYGYTF. The CDR3 region has the DNA TGTGCCATCAGTGAGTCCTTCTATGGCTACACCTTC.